Given below is one T cell receptor beta chain in context. Primers for the PCR totalled 60 Vbeta and 13 Jbeta. The protocol was immunoSEQ multiplex PCR, while the TCRdb copy is restricted to in-frame clones and leaves out a portion. Of about 210,000 clones listed, approximately 80% are singletons. The sample is drawn from a study of cytomegalovirus exposure and HLA in healthy donors. Between the trimmed V and J ends, which lost 0 bases and 2 bases, there was a span of 10 bases. This CDR3 has 15 amino acids. The germline gives CDR1 MNHNY, CDR2 SVGAGI (reference sequence). V and J are TRBV6-6 and TRBJ1-2; D might be TRBD1 (5 bases). This receptor was obtained from a woman in her fifties or sixties in good health and CMV-seropositive. Sequenced sample: PBMCs. CDR3 residues: CASSYSQTVNYGYTF. CDR3 in DNA: TGTGCCAGCAGTTACTCCCAGACAGTAAACTATGGCTACACCTTC.